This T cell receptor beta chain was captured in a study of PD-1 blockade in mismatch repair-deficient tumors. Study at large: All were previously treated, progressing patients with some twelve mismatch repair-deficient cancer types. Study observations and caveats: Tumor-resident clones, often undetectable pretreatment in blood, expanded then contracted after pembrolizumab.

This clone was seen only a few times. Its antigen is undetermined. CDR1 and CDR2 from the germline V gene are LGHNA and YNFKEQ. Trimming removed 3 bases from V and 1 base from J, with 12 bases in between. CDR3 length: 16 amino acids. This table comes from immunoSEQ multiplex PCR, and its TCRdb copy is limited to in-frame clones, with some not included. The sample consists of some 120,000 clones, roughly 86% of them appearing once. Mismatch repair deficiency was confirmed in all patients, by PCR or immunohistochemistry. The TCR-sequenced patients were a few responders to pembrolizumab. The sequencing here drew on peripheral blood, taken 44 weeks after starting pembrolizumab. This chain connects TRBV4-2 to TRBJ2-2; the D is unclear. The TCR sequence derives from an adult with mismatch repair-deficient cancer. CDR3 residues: CASSQSAEMNTGELFF. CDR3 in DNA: TGTGCCAGCAGCCAGTCGGCGGAGATGAACACCGGGGAGCTGTTTTTT.